The subject of this entry is one T cell receptor (beta chain). Its antigen is not identified. Each patient with chemo-refractory metastatic non-small-cell lung cancer was treated with focal radiation plus CTLA-4 blockade using ipilimumab. The source of the sample is a study of radiotherapy plus CTLA-4 blockade in lung cancer. Study-wide context: Disease control was present in under 35% of patients, and objective responses in approximately 19%.

The method was immunoSEQ multiplex PCR; TCRdb's version includes in-frame clones alone and lacks a portion of them. The profile covers tens of thousands of clones, with 60% to 80% appearing a single time and 6.5% to 9% taken by the ten largest. The study, taken as a whole, reports: Blood-borne expansion of tumor-derived TCR clones followed radiotherapy plus ipilimumab. With interferon-beta, early dynamics of blood T cell clones were reported to best predict response.

Trimming took 6 bases from V and 2 from J, leaving 8 bases between them. Germline V gives CDR1 WNHNN, CDR2 SYGVQD (reference sequence). CDR3 length: 14 residues. V gene TRBV10-1 combines with J gene TRBJ1-6; perhaps TRBD1 as D (6 bases). The sequencing here drew on peripheral blood, taken from a patient treated with radiotherapy plus ipilimumab. This clonotype was sampled from a human donor with non-small cell lung cancer who had stable disease on radiotherapy plus ipilimumab. The CDR3, as DNA: TGCGCCAGCAGCCAGGGGACCTATAATTCACCCCTCCACTTT. As protein: CASSQGTYNSPLHF.